This TCR beta chain was sequenced during a study of TIL therapy for anti-PD-1-resistant metastatic lung cancer. Study overall: Tumor harvest preceded PD-1/PD-L1 blockade, followed by nivolumab treatment. Most patients had lung adenocarcinoma; several tumors were EGFR-mutant, two ALK-rearranged; half smoked currently or formerly. Patients had a median age of about 50 years (range roughly 38-75).

Noted time point: pre-treatment sample, taken before nivolumab and TIL therapy. This was the immunoSEQ v3 assay. Generated by immunoSEQ multiplex PCR, the TCRdb table keeps only in-frame clones and is missing some. The profile shows under 20,000 clones, about 75% of them singletons. Germline-derived CDR1 and CDR2 are SGHNT and YYREEE (reference sequence). Trimming removed 1 base at V and 1 base at J, with 11 bases between. CDR3 length: 15 residues. This clonotype originated in a person aged 25 to 79 with non-small cell lung cancer. The V and J genes are TRBV5-4 and TRBJ2-5; maybe TRBD2 (6 bases). Specimen: blood, collected at baseline. CDR3 residues: CASSLIGSGQETQYF. CDR3 in DNA: TGTGCCAGCAGCTTGATCGGGAGTGGCCAAGAGACCCAGTACTTC.